One sample yielded the 17 T cell receptor beta chains listed below, sequenced in a study of blood T cell repertoires in COVID-19. TCRdb keeps only in-frame clones here, not all; method: immunoSEQ multiplex PCR. This table holds roughly 90,000 clones, approximately 85% found once. The sample taken for sequencing was peripheral blood. The receptors stem from a human donor in a cohort sampled during active COVID-19.

The chain recombines TRBV5-1 with TRBJ2-5; D gene uncertain. This CDR3 region has 15 residues. Trimming left V 0 bases short and J 2 bases short, with 11 bases between. From germline, CDR1 is SGHRS and CDR2 YFSETQ. The CDR3 loop reads CASSLDAWPQETQYF. CDR3 nucleotide sequence: TGCGCCAGCAGCTTGGACGCCTGGCCTCAAGAGACCCAGTACTTC.

This clone was seen a single time. The chain couples TRBV7-6 to TRBJ1-2, with D perhaps matching TRBD1 (5 bases). This CDR3 has 15 residues. V lost 1 base to trimming and J lost 0 bases, with 9 bases between them. Germline CDR1 and CDR2: SGHVS and FNYEAQ. Here the CDR3 reads CASSLEGSSNYGYTF. The CDR3 nucleotides are TGTGCCAGCAGCTTAGAGGGGTCTTCTAACTATGGCTACACCTTC.

V gene TRBV7-9 combines with J gene TRBJ2-2; perhaps TRBD2 as D (5 bases). This CDR3 contains 16 residues. Germline V gene sequence: CDR1 SEHNR, CDR2 FQNEAQ (reference sequence). Trimming removed 5 bases from V and 1 base from J, with 14 bases in between. CDR3 protein: CASSPSAGVNTGELFF. CDR3 in DNA: TGTGCCAGCAGCCCCAGCGCCGGGGTGAACACCGGGGAGCTGTTTTTT.

The rearrangement joins TRBV29-1 to TRBJ2-1; 7 nucleotides line up with TRBD2. With 8 bases clipped from V and 0 bases from J, the junction kept 13 bases outside the gene matches. Germline CDR1 reads SQVTM; CDR2 reads ANQGSEA. The length of the CDR3 is 16 residues. The CDR3 region is CSMMSSLADSYNEQFF. CDR3 in DNA: TGCAGCATGATGTCTAGTCTAGCGGACTCCTACAATGAGCAGTTCTTC.

This clone was counted between two and nine times. CDR3 sequence (DNA): TGTGCCAACTCAGGGGGATCCTACGAGCAGTACTTC. It is translated as CANSGGSYEQYF. The J gene is TRBJ2-7, the V gene TRBV2, with TRBD1 identical over 7 bases. The CDR3 extends over 12 amino acids. Looked up from germline, CDR1 is SNHLY and CDR2 is FYNNEI. The J segment lost 1 base and the V segment lost 10 bases, leaving 4 bases of the junction unmatched.

This chain links TRBV11-3 with TRBJ1-1; TRBD1 is a possible D gene (6 bases). CDR1 is SGHNT and CDR2 is YENEEA in the germline V gene. Trimming took off 3 bases at V and 5 bases at J, with 10 bases between the two ends. The CDR3 totals 13 residues. In DNA form, the CDR3 reads TGTGCCAGCAGCTTGGGTCAGGGGACTGAAGCTTTCTTT. Translated, it gives CASSLGQGTEAFF.

This rearrangement joins TRBV12-3 or TRBV12-4 to TRBJ2-7, with D possibly TRBD1 on 5 matching bases. Trimming removed 6 bases at V and 0 bases at J, with 6 bases between. The CDR3 totals 12 residues. CDR3: CASSQGSYEQYF. CDR3 bases: TGTGCCAGCAGCCAGGGCTCCTACGAGCAGTACTTC.

The chain carries TRBV3-1 (or the pseudogene TRBV3-2) and TRBJ2-2, with 9 bases aligning to TRBD1. Looked up from germline, CDR1 is LGHDT and CDR2 is YNNKEL (reference sequence). CDR3 length: 20 residues. V shed 0 bases, J shed 2 bases, and the junction held 13 bases outside the gene matches. CDR3 amino acids: CASSQDIPFGQGPNTGELFF. CDR3 nucleotides: TGTGCCAGCAGCCAAGATATTCCCTTCGGACAGGGGCCTAACACCGGGGAGCTGTTTTTT.

The V and J genes are TRBV7-3 and TRBJ1-1; perhaps TRBD1 as D (5 bases). The CDR3 runs 15 residues. Germline V CDR1 and CDR2: SGHTA, FQGTGA. The ends were cut back, 5 bases at V and 6 bases at J, with 19 bases in the middle. The DNA for the CDR3 is TGTGCCAGCAGCCAGGGCGTCAGGGAAGGTTCTGAAGCTTTCTTT. Protein: CASSQGVREGSEAFF.

The chain recombines TRBV4-2 with TRBJ2-7; TRBD2 aligns across 16 bases. CDR3 length: 18 residues. The germline V gene encodes CDR1 LGHNA and CDR2 YNFKEQ. Trimming took 0 bases from V and 7 from J; bases not matched to a gene: 9. The CDR3 DNA is TGTGCCAGCAGCCAAGATCCGGGACTAGCGGGGGGGCTAGAAGAGCAGTACTTC. Amino acid sequence: CASSQDPGLAGGLEEQYF.

The V gene is TRBV7-2, the J gene TRBJ2-1; 7 bases align to TRBD1. J gave up 10 bases and V 4 bases, and 10 bases lay outside the gene matches. Looked up from germline, CDR1 is SGHTA and CDR2 is FQGNSA. The CDR3 contains 14 residues. The CDR3 nucleotides are TGTGCCAGCAGCTCCCGAACAGGGGTAGGCGAGCAGTTCTTC. Protein sequence: CASSSRTGVGEQFF. Based on the CDR3 plus reference TRBV7-2 and TRBJ2-1, the full variable domain is GAGVSQSPSNKVTEKGKDVELRCDPISGHTALYWYRQSLGQGLEFLIYFQGNSAPDKSGLPSDRFSAERTGGSVSTLTIQRTQQEDSAVYLCASSSRTGVGEQFFGPGTRLTVL.

The V call is TRBV7-2, the J call TRBJ2-1, with 7 bases lining up with TRBD1. The V gene's germline CDR1 is SGHTA and CDR2 FQGNSA. CDR3 length equals 15 residues. V lost 1 base and J lost 6; bases outside the gene matches: 6. The DNA of the CDR3 is TGTGCCAGCAGCTTAGACAGGGGTGGGGTCAATGAGCAGTTCTTC. Its translation: CASSLDRGGVNEQFF.

This chain joins TRBV27 and TRBJ1-5, with a possible D match to TRBD1 (6 bases). V shed 2 bases and J shed 3 bases, with 14 bases lying between them. The V gene's germline CDR1 is MNHEY and CDR2 SMNVEV (reference sequence). CDR3 size: 16 residues. The CDR3 protein is CASSLVGHRSNQPQHF. CDR3 bases: TGTGCCAGCAGTTTAGTGGGACACCGTTCCAATCAGCCCCAGCATTTT.

Only a few counts were recorded for this clone. J is TRBJ1-1 and V is TRBV5-5, with D hard to call. Germline lookup yields CDR1 SGHKS and CDR2 YYEKEE (reference sequence). Trimming removed 5 bases at V and 0 bases at J, with 14 bases between. CDR3 length: 15 amino acids. Written as DNA, the CDR3 is TGTGCCAGCAGGTTGCTGGTCAACTTGAACACTGAAGCTTTCTTT. This translates into CASRLLVNLNTEAFF.

This clone showed up just once. This chain joins TRBV6-1 and TRBJ1-1, with a weak D call TRBD1 (5 bases). The CDR3 is 13 amino acids. In germline, CDR1 is MNHNS, CDR2 SASEGT. The V end was cut by 1 base, the J end by 3 bases, with 6 bases between. CDR3: CASSEVQDTEAFF. CDR3 in DNA: TGTGCCAGCAGTGAAGTACAGGACACTGAAGCTTTCTTT.

Only a few counts were recorded for this clone. The chain recombines TRBV5-5 with TRBJ2-1; D is unclear. Germline V lookup: CDR1 SGHKS, CDR2 YYEKEE (reference sequence). Trimming cost V 3 bases and J 7 bases, with 11 bases left between them. The CDR3 is 13 residues long. The DNA for the CDR3 is TGTGCCAGCAGCTCGCCGGTCGAAAATGAGCAGTTCTTC. Translating gives CASSSPVENEQFF.

The genes are TRBV6-5 and TRBJ1-1, with D perhaps matching TRBD1 (5 bases). The CDR3 runs to 12 residues. Trimming took off 10 bases at V and 4 bases at J, with 13 bases between the two ends. Per the germline V gene, CDR1 is MNHEY and CDR2 is SVGAGI. For the CDR3, the DNA is TGTGCCACCTGGGGGGGTGGCACTGAAGCTTTCTTT. This codes for CATWGGGTEAFF.